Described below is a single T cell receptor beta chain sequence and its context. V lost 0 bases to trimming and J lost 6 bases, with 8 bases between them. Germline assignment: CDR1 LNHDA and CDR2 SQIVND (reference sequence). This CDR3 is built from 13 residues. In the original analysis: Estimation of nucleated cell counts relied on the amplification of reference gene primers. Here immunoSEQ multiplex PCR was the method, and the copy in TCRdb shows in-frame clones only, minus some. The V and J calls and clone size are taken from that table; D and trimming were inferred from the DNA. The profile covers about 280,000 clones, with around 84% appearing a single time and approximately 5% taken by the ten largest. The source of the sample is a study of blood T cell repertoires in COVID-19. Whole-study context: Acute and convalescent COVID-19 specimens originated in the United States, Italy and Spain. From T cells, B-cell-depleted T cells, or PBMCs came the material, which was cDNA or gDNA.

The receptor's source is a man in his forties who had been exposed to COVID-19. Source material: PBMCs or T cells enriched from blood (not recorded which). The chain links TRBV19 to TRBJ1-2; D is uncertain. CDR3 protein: CASSIDSPDGYTF. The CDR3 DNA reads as TGTGCCAGTAGTATAGATTCTCCCGATGGCTACACCTTC.